This T cell receptor (beta chain) was recovered during a study of beta chain features in type 1 diabetes (dated 2018 in TCRdb). About the full investigation: Mean age, gender distribution, total cell number and subset yield did not differ between patients and healthy donors. A total of approximately 100,000,000 sorted cells were examined across all samples, and the number of cells per subset was strongly correlated with RNA yield. Regulatory and stem cell-like memory subsets were isolated from only 8 patients and roughly eight healthy donors, whereas naive and central memory subsets came from all 28 donors. In the study, TCRB repertoires of sorted circulating CD4+ T cell subsets from recently diagnosed type 1 diabetes patients were compared with those of matched healthy donors. Results and caveats for the whole study, not just this receptor: Sequencing cDNA rather than genomic DNA could over-represent highly expressing activated cells, although activation and CD3 levels did not differ between groups. Type 1 diabetes patients showed a moderate but significant shortening of TCRB CDR3 length in all four CD4+ subsets. PCR might favor shorter templates, but patient and control samples were amplified and corrected together, so any skew would affect both groups equally. Because small numbers of individuals were included in the HLA sub-analyses, any influence of HLA type on TCRB rearrangement was left unresolved. At VDJ recombination sites, patients with type 1 diabetes made fewer insertions and deleted more nucleotides, a pattern implying thymic rearrangement abnormalities. The naive, central memory and regulatory TCRB repertoires appeared to resemble one another more closely among patients than among healthy donors.

Each donor gave one peripheral blood draw, averaging about 120 mL, which was collected into heparinised tubes. Naive, central memory, regulatory and stem cell-like memory CD4+ T cells were sorted on a BD FACSAria II using a panel including CD45RO, CCR7, CD25, CD127, CD95 and CD27. Every sorted population had a purity above 95%. PBMCs were isolated immediately by Lymphoprep density gradient centrifugation and stained directly without culture. So that batch effects would be minimized, each experiment stained and sorted samples in pairs, pairing one healthy donor with one patient. The High Capacity cDNA Reverse Transcription Kit was used to reverse transcribe all of the isolated RNA, meaning that expressed TCRB transcripts were what got sequenced. Naive, central memory and regulatory T cell samples underwent deep immunoSEQ sequencing, averaging approximately 3.5 million total reads per sample. Sorted cells were lysed in RLT buffer, and RNA was extracted using DNase-treated RNeasy Micro or Mini kits according to cell number. Each cell subset was processed separately to prevent cross-contamination, with patient and healthy donor samples processed together. TCRB sequences were amplified from cDNA with the immunoSEQ multiplex PCR, producing 87-bp fragments spanning the CDR3 region. Amplicons were sequenced on the Illumina HiSeq platform. On the study's bioinformatics: PCR bias was computationally corrected using synthetic template baselines, reads within Hamming distance 2 were collapsed, and singletons that could not be merged were discarded. By aligning reads against IMGT, V, D and J genes, CDR3 length, and insertions or deletions at six rearrangement sites were assigned. Within each subset, clonotype counts were normalized to the number of sorted cells before true diversity and Gini coefficients were calculated with the tcR R package. Repertoire sharing was quantified using the overlap coefficient calculated on TCRB nucleotide sequences. Out-of-frame TCRB sequences from naive cells were analyzed as a proxy for the pre-selection repertoire. TCRdb took over this immuneACCESS table, retaining in-frame rearrangements with V and J assigned. Such tables are incomplete; in checked studies, under half of the missing clones stem from an unresolved V gene, and the remainder is unexplained. Clone size and V and J calls were adopted from that table, with D and trimming inferred from the DNA. The sample contains over 500,000 clones, 15% to 18% of them found a single time. The ten largest clones add up to around 0.1% of the sample.

As to this clone: Its recognized antigen is unknown. It has no much larger one-base neighbor in the sample; base qualities were not kept.

Germline trimming: 4 bases from V, 2 bases from J; junction bases outside gene matches: 4. Spanning cysteine to phenylalanine, the CDR3 consists of 14 amino acids. Only CDR3 DNA is held: 42 bases, read in frame from base 1. CDR1 and CDR2, looked up from the germline V gene, are ENHRY and SYGVKD. Specimen: naive CD4+ T cells from blood. The cell subset or site label for this specimen denotes: true naive CD4+ T cells. The chain couples TRBV10-3 to TRBJ2-7, and TRBD1 aligns with 8 junction nucleotides. The receptor was isolated from a man younger than 30 in good health. The base sequence is TGTGCCATCAGTGGGACAGGGATTCCCTACGAGCAGTACTTC. Its protein is CAISGTGIPYEQYF.